This record looks at one T cell receptor beta chain sequence and its context. The sample belongs to a study of blood T cell repertoires in COVID-19. At the level of the study: Donors in the United States, Italy and Spain gave samples during acute or convalescent COVID-19.

V lost 10 bases to trimming and J lost 3 bases; unmatched junction nucleotides: 4. Germline V gives CDR1 MNHEY, CDR2 SVGAGI. The CDR3 contains 12 residues. This table comes from immunoSEQ multiplex PCR, and its TCRdb copy is limited to in-frame clones, with some not included. The sample carries some 140,000 clones, around three quarters recorded once. The rearrangement links TRBV6-5 to TRBJ1-1, with TRBD1 matching 8 bases. Sequencing was carried out using peripheral blood. The TCR sequence derives from a man in his 60s with acute or convalescent COVID-19. The CDR3 DNA follows: TGTGCCACCGCGACAGGGGACACTGAAGCTTTCTTT. Translating gives CATATGDTEAFF.